The text below deals with one T cell receptor (beta chain). The CDR3 covers 15 residues. Germline CDR1 LNHNV, CDR2 YYDKDF (reference sequence). The V gene lost 3 bases and the J gene lost 0 bases, with 11 bases spanning the gap. What was amplified from RNA transcripts were TCR beta CDR3 regions. HTBI primers were employed in a first-round RT-PCR of the TCR CDR3. One entry per CDR3 protein, called by TCRdb with MiXCR from the multiplex PCR reads. This sample has hundreds of thousands of distinct CDR3 sequences, with 46% found just once. This record belongs to a study of T cells in Graves' hyperthyroidism and ophthalmopathy.

The rearrangement joins TRBV15 to TRBJ1-1; a possible D gene is TRBD1 (5 bases). Source material: peripheral blood or thyroid tissue (not recorded which). The clonotype comes from a young woman with Graves' hyperthyroidism. In nucleotides, the CDR3 is TGTGCCACCAGCAGCCAAGACAGCATGAACACTGAAGCTTTCTTT. Translation: CATSSQDSMNTEAFF.